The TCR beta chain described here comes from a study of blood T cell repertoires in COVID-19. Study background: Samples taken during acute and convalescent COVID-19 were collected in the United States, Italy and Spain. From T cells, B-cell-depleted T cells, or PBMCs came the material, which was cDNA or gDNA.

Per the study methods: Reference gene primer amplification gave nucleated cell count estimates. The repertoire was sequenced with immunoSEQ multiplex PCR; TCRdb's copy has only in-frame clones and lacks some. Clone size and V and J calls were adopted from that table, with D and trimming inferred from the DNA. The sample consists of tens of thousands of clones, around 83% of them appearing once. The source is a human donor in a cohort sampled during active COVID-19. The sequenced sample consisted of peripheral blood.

The CDR3 sequence: CASSEYVDTQYF. The CDR3 DNA reads as TGTGCCAGCAGTGAATACGTAGATACGCAGTATTTT. This chain connects TRBV25-1 to TRBJ2-3; D unresolved. The CDR3 runs 12 residues. Trimming left V 0 bases short and J 5 bases short, with 3 bases between. Germline V gives CDR1 MGHDK, CDR2 SYGVNS.